Listed below are T cell receptor beta chains from one sample, sequenced in a study of control samples from healthy donors and cancer patients. Clones were read by immunoSEQ multiplex PCR, and TCRdb kept only the in-frame ones, dropping some. The sample lists more than 90,000 clones, 85% to 90% occurring once. Sequencing was performed on blood. These receptor sequences come from a man between 25 and 39 years old in good health. Both conserved end residues are part of each CDR3. The D gene is left open where the match is weak. Part of the rows lack a size; the others show once, few, many or a class for expanded clones.

>TRBJ2-7|TRBV4-2|TRBD2|once
CASSQDSRGTSGSSPYEQYF
TGTGCCAGCAGCCAAGATTCCCGGGGGACTAGCGGGAGTTCTCCCTACGAGCAGTACTTC
>TRBJ2-1|TRBV7-7|TRBD1|-
CASSLGTDNEQFF
TGTGCCAGCAGCTTGGGGACAGACAATGAGCAGTTCTTC
>TRBJ1-4|TRBV7-6|-|-
CASSLTVREKLFF
TGTGCCAGCAGCCTCACCGTCCGGGAAAAACTGTTTTTT
>TRBJ1-2|TRBV5-4|-|-
CASSLVGYGYTF
TGTGCCAGCAGCTTGGTCGGCTATGGCTACACCTTC
>TRBJ1-3|TRBV15|-|-
CATSSPTFSGNTIYF
TGTGCCACCAGCAGCCCGACTTTCTCTGGAAACACCATATATTTT
>TRBJ1-2|TRBV9|TRBD1|-
CASSLWTGQGYTF
TGTGCCAGCAGCTTATGGACAGGGCAGGGCTACACCTTC
>TRBJ2-7|TRBV7-9|-|-
CASSLSYEQYF
TGTGCCAGCAGCTTATCGTACGAGCAGTACTTC
>TRBJ1-1|TRBV19|-|-
CASSINSRTTEAFF
TGTGCCAGTAGTATAAACAGTCGAACGACTGAAGCTTTCTTT
>TRBJ1-2|TRBV5-1|TRBD1|-
CASSPRTGTVGYGYTF
TGCGCCAGCAGTCCGAGGACAGGGACGGTAGGCTATGGCTACACCTTC
>TRBJ1-2|TRBV4-2|-|-
CASSQGGRYGYTF
TGTGCCAGCAGCCAAGGAGGAAGGTATGGCTACACCTTC
>TRBJ2-2|TRBV5-1|TRBD2|-
CASSLTSGIIGTGELFF
TGCGCCAGCAGCCTGACTAGCGGGATAATTGGCACCGGGGAGCTGTTTTTT
>TRBJ2-7|TRBV12-5|TRBD1|-
CASGFTLDHRDRTYEQYF
TGTGCTAGTGGTTTCACCCTAGACCACCGGGACAGAACCTACGAGCAGTACTTC
>TRBJ1-1|TRBV9|-|-
CASSLRDFTGNTEAFF
TGTGCCAGCAGCTTACGGGACTTCACGGGGAACACTGAAGCTTTCTTT
>TRBJ1-6|TRBV23-1|-|few
CASSQSCETGSPLHF
TGCGCCAGCAGTCAATCGTGCGAGACAGGATCACCCCTCCACTTT
>TRBJ2-7|TRBV12-5|TRBD2|-
CASGLVVGGRASYEQYF
TGTGCTAGTGGTTTGGTAGTTGGCGGGAGGGCGTCCTACGAGCAGTACTTC
>TRBJ1-1|TRBV30|TRBD1|-
CAWGVTGRREGTEAFF
TGTGCCTGGGGTGTGACAGGGAGGAGGGAGGGCACTGAAGCTTTCTTT
>TRBJ2-7|TRBV28|-|-
CASSLGGAGYEQYF
TGTGCCAGCAGTTTAGGGGGGGCTGGCTACGAGCAGTACTTC
>TRBJ2-1|TRBV30|TRBD2|-
CAWSVVAGVVRVNNEQFF
TGTGCCTGGAGTGTCGTAGCGGGGGTGGTTCGGGTCAACAATGAGCAGTTCTTC
>TRBJ1-1|TRBV6-5|TRBD1|-
CASSRQGTAFF
TGTGCCAGCAGCAGACAGGGAACGGCTTTCTTT
>TRBJ1-4|TRBV18|TRBD1|-
CASSLQPVAQGQGSEKLFF
TGTGCCAGCTCACTTCAACCGGTTGCCCAGGGACAGGGATCTGAAAAACTGTTTTTT